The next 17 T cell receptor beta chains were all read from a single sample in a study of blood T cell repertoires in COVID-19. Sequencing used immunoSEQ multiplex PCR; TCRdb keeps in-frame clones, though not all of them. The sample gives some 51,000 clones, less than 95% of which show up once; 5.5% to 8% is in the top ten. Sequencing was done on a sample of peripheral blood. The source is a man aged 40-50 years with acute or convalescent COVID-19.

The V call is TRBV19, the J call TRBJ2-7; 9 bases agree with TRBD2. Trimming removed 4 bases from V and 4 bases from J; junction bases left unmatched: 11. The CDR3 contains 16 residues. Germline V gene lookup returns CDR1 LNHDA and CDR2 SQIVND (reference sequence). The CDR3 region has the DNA TGTGCCAGTAGTAAAAGGGAAACTAGCGGGTTTTACGAGCAGTACTTC. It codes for CASSKRETSGFYEQYF.

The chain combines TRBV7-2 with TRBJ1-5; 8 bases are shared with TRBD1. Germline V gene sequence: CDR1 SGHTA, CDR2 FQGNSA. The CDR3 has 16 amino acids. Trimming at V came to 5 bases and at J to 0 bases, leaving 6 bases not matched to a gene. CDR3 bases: TGTGCCAGCAGCCCGAGGACAGGGATTAGCAATCAGCCCCAGCATTTT. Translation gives CASSPRTGISNQPQHF.

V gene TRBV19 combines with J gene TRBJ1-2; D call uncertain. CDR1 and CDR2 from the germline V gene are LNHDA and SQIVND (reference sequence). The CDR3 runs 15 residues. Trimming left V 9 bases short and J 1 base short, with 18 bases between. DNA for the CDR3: TGTGCCAGCCACCTCAGCCGGGAGGTTAACTATGGCTACACCTTC. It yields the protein CASHLSREVNYGYTF.

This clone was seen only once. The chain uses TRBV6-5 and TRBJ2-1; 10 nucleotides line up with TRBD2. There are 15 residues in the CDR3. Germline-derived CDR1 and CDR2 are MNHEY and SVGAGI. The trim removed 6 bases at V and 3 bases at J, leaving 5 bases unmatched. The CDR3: CASSRLAGVYNEQFF. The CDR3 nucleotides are TGTGCCAGCAGCCGTCTAGCGGGAGTCTACAATGAGCAGTTCTTC.

The CDR3 protein is CASSVREVFSGANVLTF. Written as DNA, the CDR3 is TGTGCCAGCAGCGTCCGGGAGGTATTCTCTGGGGCCAACGTCCTGACTTTC. The chain has TRBV9 and TRBJ2-6, with 7 bases that match TRBD2. Losses at the gene ends were 2 bases for V and 0 bases for J; bases not matched to a gene: 5. CDR3 length: 17 residues. In germline, CDR1 is SGDLS, CDR2 YYNGEE. Full variable domain (missing parts from reference TRBV9 and TRBJ2-6): DSGVTQTPKHLITATGQRVTLRCSPRSGDLSVYWYQQSLDQGLQFLIQYYNGEERAKGNILERFSAQQFPDLHSELNLSSLELGDSALYFCASSVREVFSGANVLTFGAGSRLTVL.

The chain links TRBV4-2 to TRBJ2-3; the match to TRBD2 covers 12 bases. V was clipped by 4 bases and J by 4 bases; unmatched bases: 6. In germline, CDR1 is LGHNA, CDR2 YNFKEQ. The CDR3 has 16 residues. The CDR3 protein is CASSPSGRAGADTQYF. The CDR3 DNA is TGTGCCAGCAGCCCTAGCGGGAGGGCCGGTGCAGATACGCAGTATTTT.

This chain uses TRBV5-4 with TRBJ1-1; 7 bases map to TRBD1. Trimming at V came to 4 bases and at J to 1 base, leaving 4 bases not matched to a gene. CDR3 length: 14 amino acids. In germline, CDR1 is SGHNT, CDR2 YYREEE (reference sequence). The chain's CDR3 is CASSRGQQNTEAFF. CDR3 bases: TGTGCCAGCAGCCGGGGACAGCAGAACACTGAAGCTTTCTTT.

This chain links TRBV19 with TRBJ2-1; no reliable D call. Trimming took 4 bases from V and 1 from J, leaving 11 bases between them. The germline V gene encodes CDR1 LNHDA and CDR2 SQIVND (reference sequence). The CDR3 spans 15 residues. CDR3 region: CASSKLRPSYNEQFF. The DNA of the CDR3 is TGTGCCAGTAGTAAACTCCGCCCGTCCTACAATGAGCAGTTCTTC.

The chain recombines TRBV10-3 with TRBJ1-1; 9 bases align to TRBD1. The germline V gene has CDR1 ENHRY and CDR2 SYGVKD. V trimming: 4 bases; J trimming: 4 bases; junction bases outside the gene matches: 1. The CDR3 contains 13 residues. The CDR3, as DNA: TGTGCCATCAGTGCGGACAGGGGCACTGAAGCTTTCTTT. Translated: CAISADRGTEAFF.

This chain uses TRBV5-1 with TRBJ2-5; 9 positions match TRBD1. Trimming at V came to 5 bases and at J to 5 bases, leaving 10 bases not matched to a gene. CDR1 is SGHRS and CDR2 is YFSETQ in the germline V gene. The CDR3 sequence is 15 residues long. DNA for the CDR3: TGCGCCAGCAGGGATGGGACAGGGAATATGGAGACCCAGTACTTC. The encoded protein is CASRDGTGNMETQYF.

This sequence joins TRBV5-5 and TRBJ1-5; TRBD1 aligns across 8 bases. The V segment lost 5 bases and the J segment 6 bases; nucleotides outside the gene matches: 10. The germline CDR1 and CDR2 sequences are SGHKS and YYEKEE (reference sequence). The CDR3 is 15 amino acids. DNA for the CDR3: TGTGCCAGCAGTCTCGACAGGGGTGCCACTCAGCCCCAGCATTTT. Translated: CASSLDRGATQPQHF.

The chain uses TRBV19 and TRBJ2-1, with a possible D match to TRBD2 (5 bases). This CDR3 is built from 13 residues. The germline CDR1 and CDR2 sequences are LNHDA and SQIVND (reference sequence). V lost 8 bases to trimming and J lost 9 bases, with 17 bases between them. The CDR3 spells CASSYTAGLEQFF. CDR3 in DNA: TGTGCCAGTTCCTATACCGCGGGTCTTGAGCAGTTCTTC.

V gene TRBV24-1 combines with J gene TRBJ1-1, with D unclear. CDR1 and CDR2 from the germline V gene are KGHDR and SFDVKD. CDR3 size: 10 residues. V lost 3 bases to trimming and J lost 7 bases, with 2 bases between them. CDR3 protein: CATSDHEAFF. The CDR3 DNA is TGTGCCACCAGTGATCATGAAGCTTTCTTT.

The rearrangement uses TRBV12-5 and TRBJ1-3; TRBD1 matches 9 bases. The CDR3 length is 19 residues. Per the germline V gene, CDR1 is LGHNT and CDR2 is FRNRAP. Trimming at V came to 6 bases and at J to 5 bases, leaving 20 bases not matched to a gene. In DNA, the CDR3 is TGTGCTAGTGGCTTTGTCGAGAAAGGACAGGGGCTTTTTCGAAACACCATATATTTT. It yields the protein CASGFVEKGQGLFRNTIYF. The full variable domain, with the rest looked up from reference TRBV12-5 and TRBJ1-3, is DARVTQTPRHKVTEMGQEVTMRCQPILGHNTVFWYRQTMMQGLELLAYFRNRAPLDDSGMPKDRFSAEMPDATLATLKIQPSEPRDSAVYFCASGFVEKGQGLFRNTIYFGEGSWLTVV.

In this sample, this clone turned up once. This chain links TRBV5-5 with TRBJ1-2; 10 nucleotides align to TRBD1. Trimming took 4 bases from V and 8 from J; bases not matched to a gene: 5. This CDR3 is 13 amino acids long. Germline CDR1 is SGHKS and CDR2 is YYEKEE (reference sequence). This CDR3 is CASSRDRGDGYTF. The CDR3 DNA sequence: TGTGCCAGCAGCAGGGACAGGGGAGACGGCTACACCTTC.

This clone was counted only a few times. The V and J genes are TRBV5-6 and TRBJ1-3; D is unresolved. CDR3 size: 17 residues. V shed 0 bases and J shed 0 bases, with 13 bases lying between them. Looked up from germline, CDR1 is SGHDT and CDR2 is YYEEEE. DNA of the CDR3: TGTGCCAGCAGCTTGGGGGTTGCAGGATTCTCTGGAAACACCATATATTTT. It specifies CASSLGVAGFSGNTIYF.

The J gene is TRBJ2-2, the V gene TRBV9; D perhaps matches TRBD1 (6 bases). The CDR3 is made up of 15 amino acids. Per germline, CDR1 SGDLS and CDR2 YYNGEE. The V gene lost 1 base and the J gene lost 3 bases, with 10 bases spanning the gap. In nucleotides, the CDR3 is TGTGCCAGCAGCGTACAGACAGGATACACCGGGGAGCTGTTTTTT. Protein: CASSVQTGYTGELFF.